This T cell receptor (beta chain) appears in the sequencing data of a study of blood T cell repertoires in COVID-19. The protocol was immunoSEQ multiplex PCR, while the TCRdb copy is restricted to in-frame clones and leaves out a portion. The data show roughly 250,000 clones, around four fifths seen once. The CDR3 totals 14 residues. V was clipped by 4 bases and J by 7 bases, with 17 bases between them. Germline V CDR1 and CDR2: SGDLS, YYNGEE. Input material: peripheral blood. This chain links TRBV9 with TRBJ1-2; a weak D match, TRBD1 (6 bases). This clonotype originated in an older woman with active or convalescent COVID-19. The CDR3 DNA reads as TGTGCCAGCAGCCAACAGACAGGCCAGGTTGGCTACACCTTC. Its translation: CASSQQTGQVGYTF.